This T cell receptor beta chain stems from a study of cytotoxic CD8 clonotypes in ibrutinib-treated CLL. The CDR3 contains 18 residues. J gave up 12 bases and V 1 base, and 13 bases lay outside the gene matches. Germline assignment: CDR1 MGHRA and CDR2 YSYEKL. Assay used: immunoSEQ multiplex PCR; TCRdb lists only in-frame clones, some missing. Of about 25,000 clones in the sample, roughly 85% were seen once. TCR beta libraries used about 1.9 micrograms of genomic DNA from cryopreserved PBMCs. The sequenced sample was PBMCs, obtained after 24 months of ibrutinib treatment. The TCR comes from a human donor with chronic lymphocytic leukemia. The rearrangement uses TRBV4-1 and TRBJ2-1, with 15 bases that match TRBD2. In DNA form, the CDR3 reads TGCGCCAGCAGCCAAGTCCAGCCGGGACTAGCGGGGGGCGAGGGGCAGTTCTTC. Its protein product is CASSQVQPGLAGGEGQFF.